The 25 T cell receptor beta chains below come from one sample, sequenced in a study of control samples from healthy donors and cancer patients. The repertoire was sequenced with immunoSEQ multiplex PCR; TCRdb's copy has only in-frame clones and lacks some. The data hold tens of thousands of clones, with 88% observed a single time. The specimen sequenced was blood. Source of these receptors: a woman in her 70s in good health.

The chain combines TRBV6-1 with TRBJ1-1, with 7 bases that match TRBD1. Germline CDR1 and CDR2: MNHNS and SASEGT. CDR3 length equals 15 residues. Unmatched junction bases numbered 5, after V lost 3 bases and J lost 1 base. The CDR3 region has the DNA TGTGCCAGCAGTGACAGACAGGGAACGAACACTGAAGCTTTCTTT. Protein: CASSDRQGTNTEAFF.

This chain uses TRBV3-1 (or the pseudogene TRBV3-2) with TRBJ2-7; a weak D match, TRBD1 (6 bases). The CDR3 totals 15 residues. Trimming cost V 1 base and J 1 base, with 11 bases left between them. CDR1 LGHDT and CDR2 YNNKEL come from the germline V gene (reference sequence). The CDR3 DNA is TGTGCCAGCAGCCAAGTGGACAGAGATTCCTACGAGCAGTACTTC. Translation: CASSQVDRDSYEQYF.

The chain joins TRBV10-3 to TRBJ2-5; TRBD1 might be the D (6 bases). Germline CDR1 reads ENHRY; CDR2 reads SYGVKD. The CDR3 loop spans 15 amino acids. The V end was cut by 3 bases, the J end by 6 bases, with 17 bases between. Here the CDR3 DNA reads TGTGCCATCAGTGACCAAACCGGGACAAAAAAGACCCAGTACTTC. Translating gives CAISDQTGTKKTQYF.

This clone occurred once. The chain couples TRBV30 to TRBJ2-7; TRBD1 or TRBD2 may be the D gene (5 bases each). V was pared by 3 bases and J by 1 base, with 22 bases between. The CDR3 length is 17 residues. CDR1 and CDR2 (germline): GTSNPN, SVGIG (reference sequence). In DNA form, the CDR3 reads TGTGCCTGGAGCGAAACGACGGGACCGCAACGATCCTACGAGCAGTACTTC. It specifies CAWSETTGPQRSYEQYF.

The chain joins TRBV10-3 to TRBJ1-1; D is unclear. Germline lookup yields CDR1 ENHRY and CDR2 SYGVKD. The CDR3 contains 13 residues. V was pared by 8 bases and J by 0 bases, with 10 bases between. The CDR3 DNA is TGTGCCATCTCCGCAATCTTGAACACTGAAGCTTTCTTT. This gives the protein CAISAILNTEAFF.

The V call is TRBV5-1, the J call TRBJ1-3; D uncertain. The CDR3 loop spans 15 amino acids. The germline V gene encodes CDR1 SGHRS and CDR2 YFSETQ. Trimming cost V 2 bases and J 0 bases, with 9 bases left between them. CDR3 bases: TGCGCCAGCAGCTTAGGCAGCGACTCTGGAAACACCATATATTTT. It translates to CASSLGSDSGNTIYF.

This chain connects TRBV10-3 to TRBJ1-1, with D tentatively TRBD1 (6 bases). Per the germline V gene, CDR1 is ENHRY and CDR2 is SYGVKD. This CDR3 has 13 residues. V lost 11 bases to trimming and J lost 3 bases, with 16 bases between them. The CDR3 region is CAVKGQGYTEAFF. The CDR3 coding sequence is TGTGCCGTCAAGGGGCAGGGGTACACTGAAGCTTTCTTT.

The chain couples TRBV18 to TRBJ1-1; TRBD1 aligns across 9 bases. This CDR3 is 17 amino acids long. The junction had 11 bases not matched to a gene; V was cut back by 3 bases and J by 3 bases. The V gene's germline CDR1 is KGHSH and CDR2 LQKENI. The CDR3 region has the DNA TGTGCCAGCTCACCTGGGACAGGGAGTTTGAGGTACACTGAAGCTTTCTTT. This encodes CASSPGTGSLRYTEAFF.

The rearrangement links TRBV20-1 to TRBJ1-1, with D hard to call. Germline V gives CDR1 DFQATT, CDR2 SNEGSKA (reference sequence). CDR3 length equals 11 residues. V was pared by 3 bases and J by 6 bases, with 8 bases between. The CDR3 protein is CSARWVPEAFF. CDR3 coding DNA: TGCAGTGCTAGGTGGGTCCCTGAAGCTTTCTTT.

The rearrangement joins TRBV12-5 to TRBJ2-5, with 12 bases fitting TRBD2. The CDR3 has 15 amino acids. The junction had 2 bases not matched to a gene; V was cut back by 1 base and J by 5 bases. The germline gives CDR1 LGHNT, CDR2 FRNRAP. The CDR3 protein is CASGLGTSGKETQYF. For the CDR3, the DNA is TGTGCTAGTGGTTTGGGGACTAGCGGGAAGGAGACCCAGTACTTC.

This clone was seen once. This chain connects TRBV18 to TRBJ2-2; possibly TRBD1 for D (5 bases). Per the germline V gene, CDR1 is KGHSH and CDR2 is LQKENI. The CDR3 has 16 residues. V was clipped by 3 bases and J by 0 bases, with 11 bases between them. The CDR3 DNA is TGTGCCAGCTCACCTCAACAGGTGCCGAACACCGGGGAGCTGTTTTTT. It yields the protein CASSPQQVPNTGELFF.

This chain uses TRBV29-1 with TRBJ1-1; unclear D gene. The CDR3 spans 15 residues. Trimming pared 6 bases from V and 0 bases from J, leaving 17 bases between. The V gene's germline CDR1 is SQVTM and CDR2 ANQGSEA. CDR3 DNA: TGCAGCGTGGTGGATATATGGCCGATGAACACTGAAGCTTTCTTT. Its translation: CSVVDIWPMNTEAFF.

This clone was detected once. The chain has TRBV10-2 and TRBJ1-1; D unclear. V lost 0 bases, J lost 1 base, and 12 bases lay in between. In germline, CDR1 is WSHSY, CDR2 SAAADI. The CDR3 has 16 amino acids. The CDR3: CASSESYNRQNTEAFF. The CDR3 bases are TGCGCCAGCAGTGAGTCATATAACAGACAGAACACTGAAGCTTTCTTT.

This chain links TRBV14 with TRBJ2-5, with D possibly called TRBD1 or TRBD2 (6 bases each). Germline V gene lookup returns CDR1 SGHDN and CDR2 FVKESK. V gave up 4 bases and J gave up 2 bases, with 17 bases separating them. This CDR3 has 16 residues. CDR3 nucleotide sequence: TGTGCCAGCAGCCCCCGAGGGGGGTTGAGGCAAGAGACCCAGTACTTC. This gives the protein CASSPRGGLRQETQYF.

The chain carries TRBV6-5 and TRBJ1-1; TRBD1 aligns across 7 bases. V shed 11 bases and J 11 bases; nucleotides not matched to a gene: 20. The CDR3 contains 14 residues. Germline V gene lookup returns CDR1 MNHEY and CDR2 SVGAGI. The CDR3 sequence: CAAWEVGTGVLAFF. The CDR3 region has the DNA TGTGCCGCTTGGGAGGTCGGAACAGGGGTTTTGGCTTTCTTT.

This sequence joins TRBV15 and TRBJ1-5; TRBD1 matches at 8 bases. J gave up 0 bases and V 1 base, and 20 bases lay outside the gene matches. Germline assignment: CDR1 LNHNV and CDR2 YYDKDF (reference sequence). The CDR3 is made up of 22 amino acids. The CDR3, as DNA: TGTGCCACCAGCAGAGGTCAGAGGGACAGGTTACCCCTAGTAGATAGCAATCAGCCCCAGCATTTT. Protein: CATSRGQRDRLPLVDSNQPQHF.

This CDR3 is CATSARGVYTGELFF. Written as DNA, the CDR3 is TGTGCCACCAGTGCTCGGGGGGTGTACACCGGGGAGCTGTTTTTT. The chain recombines TRBV24-1 with TRBJ2-2; TRBD2 matches 7 bases. CDR1 and CDR2 from the germline V gene are KGHDR and SFDVKD. The length of the CDR3 is 15 residues. The ends lost 5 bases at V and 3 bases at J; junction bases unmatched: 5.

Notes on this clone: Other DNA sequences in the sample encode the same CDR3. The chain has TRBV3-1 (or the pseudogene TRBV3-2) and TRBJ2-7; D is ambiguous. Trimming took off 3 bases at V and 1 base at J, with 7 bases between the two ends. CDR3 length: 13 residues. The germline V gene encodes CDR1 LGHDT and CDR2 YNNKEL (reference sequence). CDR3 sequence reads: CASSQGFSYEQYF. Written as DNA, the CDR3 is TGTGCCAGCAGCCAGGGGTTTTCCTACGAGCAGTACTTC.

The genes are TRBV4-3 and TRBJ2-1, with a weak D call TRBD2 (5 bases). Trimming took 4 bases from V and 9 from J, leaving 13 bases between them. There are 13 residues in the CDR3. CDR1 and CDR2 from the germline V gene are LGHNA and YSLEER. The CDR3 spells CASSPGRAGEQFF. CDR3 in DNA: TGCGCCAGCAGCCCCGGGCGGGCCGGTGAGCAGTTCTTC.

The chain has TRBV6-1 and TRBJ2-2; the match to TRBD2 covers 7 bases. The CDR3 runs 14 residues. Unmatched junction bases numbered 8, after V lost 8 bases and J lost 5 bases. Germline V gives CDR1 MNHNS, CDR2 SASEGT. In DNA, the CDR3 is TGTGCCAGCCTCGGGACTACCATAACCGGGGAGCTGTTTTTT. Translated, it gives CASLGTTITGELFF.

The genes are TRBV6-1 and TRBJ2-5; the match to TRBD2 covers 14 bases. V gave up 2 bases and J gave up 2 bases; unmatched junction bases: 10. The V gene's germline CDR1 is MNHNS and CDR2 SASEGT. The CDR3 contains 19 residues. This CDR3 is CASSEQRGLAGGEQETQYF. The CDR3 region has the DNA TGTGCCAGCAGTGAACAACGTGGACTAGCGGGAGGTGAGCAAGAGACCCAGTACTTC.

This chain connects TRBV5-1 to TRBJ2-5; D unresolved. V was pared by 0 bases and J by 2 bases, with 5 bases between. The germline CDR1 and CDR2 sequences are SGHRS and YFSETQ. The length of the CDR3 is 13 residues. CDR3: CASSLGLQETQYF. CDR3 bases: TGCGCCAGCAGCTTGGGGCTACAAGAGACCCAGTACTTC.

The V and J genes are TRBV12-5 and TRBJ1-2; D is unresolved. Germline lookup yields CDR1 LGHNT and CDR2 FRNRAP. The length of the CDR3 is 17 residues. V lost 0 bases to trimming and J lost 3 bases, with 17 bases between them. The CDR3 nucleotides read TGTGCTAGTGGTTTGGTGCGCGGGATCCTTGTAGACTATGGCTACACCTTC. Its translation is CASGLVRGILVDYGYTF.

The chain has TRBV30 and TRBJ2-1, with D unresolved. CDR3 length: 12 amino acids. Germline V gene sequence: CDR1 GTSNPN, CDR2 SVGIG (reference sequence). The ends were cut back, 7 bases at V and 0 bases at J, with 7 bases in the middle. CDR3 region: CASRSSYNEQFF. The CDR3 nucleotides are TGTGCCTCCCGGAGCTCCTACAATGAGCAGTTCTTC.

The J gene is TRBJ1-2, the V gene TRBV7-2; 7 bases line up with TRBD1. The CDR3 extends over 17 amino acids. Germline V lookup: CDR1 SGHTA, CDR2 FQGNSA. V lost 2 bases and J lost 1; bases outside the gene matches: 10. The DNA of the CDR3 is TGTGCCAGCAGCTTAATAGGGGGCGGCAGCCTTAACTATGGCTACACCTTC. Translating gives CASSLIGGGSLNYGYTF.